This T cell receptor (beta chain) was identified in a study of sequential checkpoint blockade in melanoma. Study in general: Maintenance nivolumab came after either treatment sequence.

Some clones are missing from TCRdb's copy, which holds only in-frame ones; the method was immunoSEQ multiplex PCR. The repertoire has under 20,000 clones, about 66% of them found once; the top ten carry 10% to 15%. The germline gives CDR1 GTSNPN, CDR2 SVGIG (reference sequence). This CDR3 region has 11 residues. Unmatched junction bases numbered 1, after V lost 5 bases and J lost 3 bases. The treatment is: randomized to nivolumab then ipilimumab (arm A) or the reverse (arm B). This TCR derives from a human donor with melanoma. This chain uses TRBV30 with TRBJ2-7; 7 bases line up with TRBD1. The sample here was CD8+ T cells sorted from blood (inferred from file names), taken from a patient given nivolumab and ipilimumab in sequence. The CDR3 nucleotides read TGTGCCTGGGGGGACAGCTACGAGCAGTACTTC. This translates into CAWGDSYEQYF. Drawing the rest from reference TRBV30 and TRBJ2-7, the complete variable domain is SQTIHQWPATLVQPVGSPLSLECTVEGTSNPNLYWYRQAAGRGLQLLFYSVGIGQISSEVPQNLSASRPQDRQFILSSKKLLLSDSGFYLCAWGDSYEQYFGPGTRLTVT.